One sample yielded the 11 T cell receptor beta chains listed below, sequenced in a study of molecular identifiers for immune sequencing clone quantification. TCRdb ran MiXCR on the PCR reads and lists one entry per CDR3 protein. The repertoire holds about 320,000 distinct CDR3 sequences, with 20% to 25% as singletons. The source material was naive CD8+ T cells from blood, with Jurkat cell RNA spiked in. Subset here: FACS-sorted CD8+CD4-CCR7+CD45RA+ naive T cells. Receptors originate from a human donor in good health. Some libraries in this study had Jurkat cell RNA spiked in.

A remark on this clonotype: This may be a read error: a much more frequent sequence differs by one nucleotide. The J gene is TRBJ1-1, the V gene TRBV10-2; D gene unclear. This CDR3 contains 12 residues. The germline gives CDR1 WSHSY, CDR2 SAAADI. CDR3 sequence (DNA): TGCGCCAGCGGTGAGTCGAGGACGCGGGCTTTCTTT. It specifies CASGESRTRAFF.

For this clonotype: A much larger clone is a single base away; this may be a read error. The genes are TRBV12-3 or TRBV12-4 and TRBJ2-2, with 10 bases lining up with TRBD1. CDR3 length: 12 residues. CDR3 sequence (DNA): TGTGCCAGCCGACAGGGGGCCGGGGCGCTGTTTTTT. As protein: CASRQGAGALFF.

This clonotype occurred many times. The CDR3 sequence is CASSLATSGGPFGEQFF. As DNA, the CDR3 is TGCGCCAGCAGCTTGGCCACTAGCGGGGGGCCTTTTGGAGAGCAGTTCTTC. The J gene is TRBJ2-1, the V gene TRBV5-1, with TRBD2 matching over 12 bases. The ends lost 0 bases at V and 10 bases at J; junction bases unmatched: 11. CDR3 length: 17 residues. The V gene's germline CDR1 is SGHRS and CDR2 YFSETQ. The variable domain in full, completed from reference TRBV5-1 and TRBJ2-1, reads KAGVTQTPRYLIKTRGQQVTLSCSPISGHRSVSWYQQTPGQGLQFLFEYFSETQRNKGNFPGRFSGRQFSNSRSEMNVSTLELGDSALYLCASSLATSGGPFGEQFFGPGTRLTVL.

As concerns this clonotype: A much larger clone differs from this one at a single base, so this may be a read error. The chain combines TRBV6-2 or TRBV6-3 with TRBJ1-1; no reliable D call. Germline lookup yields CDR1 MNHEY and CDR2 SVGEGT. CDR3 length equals 14 residues. The CDR3 loop is CASRPQALNTKAFF. The CDR3 DNA follows: TGTGCCAGCAGACCCCAGGCCCTGAACACTAAAGCTTTCTTT.

In this sample, this clonotype turned up many times. The DNA for the CDR3 is TGCGCCAGCAGCCAAGTCGTCGAAGAGACCCAGTACTTC. This translates into CASSQVVEETQYF. The chain employs TRBV4-1 and TRBJ2-5; D call uncertain. In germline, CDR1 is MGHRA, CDR2 YSYEKL. The V and J ends lost 1 base and 3 bases respectively, with 6 bases between them. The CDR3 is 13 amino acids.

This clonotype has ten or more counts. The gene calls are TRBV11-2 and TRBJ2-1; D possibly corresponds to TRBD2 (6 bases). Trimming pared 5 bases from V and 0 bases from J, leaving 17 bases between. This CDR3 comprises 17 residues. Germline values: CDR1 SGHAT, CDR2 FQNNGV. CDR3 in DNA: TGTGCCAGCAGCCCCAGGGTCCGGGGGAGCTCCTACAATGAGCAGTTCTTC. Translation gives CASSPRVRGSSYNEQFF.

As regards this clonotype: A much larger clone sits a single nucleotide away, making a read error possible. CDR3 coding DNA: TGTGCCAGTAAACGGAACTACGGGAATGAAGCTTTCTTT. It translates to CASKRNYGNEAFF. The genes are TRBV19 and TRBJ1-1; no clear D. The germline V gene encodes CDR1 LNHDA and CDR2 SQIVND (reference sequence). Trimming shortened V by 7 bases and J by 7 bases, and 16 bases separated the two germline ends. The CDR3 is 13 residues long.

This clonotype was observed many times. The chain has TRBV20-1 and TRBJ2-7; 9 nucleotides agree with TRBD2. This CDR3 is built from 15 residues. Losses at the gene ends were 0 bases for V and 2 bases for J; bases not matched to a gene: 5. Looked up from germline, CDR1 is DFQATT and CDR2 is SNEGSKA (reference sequence). The DNA for the CDR3 is TGCAGTGCTAGAGATGGCCTAGCGGGAACCTACGAGCAGTACTTC. Translation: CSARDGLAGTYEQYF.

The chain carries TRBV29-1 and TRBJ2-7; 9 positions match TRBD2. V gave up 0 bases and J gave up 4 bases; unmatched junction bases: 13. This CDR3 has 17 amino acids. From germline, CDR1 is SQVTM and CDR2 ANQGSEA. Here the CDR3 reads CSVEDSGLANGWYEQYF. CDR3 coding DNA: TGCAGCGTTGAAGACTCGGGACTAGCAAACGGGTGGTACGAGCAGTACTTC.

This clonotype was seen just once. A much larger clone differs from this one at a single base, so this may be a read error. The chain uses TRBV4-3 and TRBJ1-1; D is undetermined. This CDR3 region has 14 residues. The V gene lost 4 bases and the J gene lost 7 bases, with 16 bases spanning the gap. Germline V gives CDR1 LGHNA, CDR2 YSLEER. The CDR3 region has the DNA TGCGCCAGCAGCCGACAAGGGCTACCAAGTGAAGCTTTCTTT. This encodes CASSRQGLPSEAFF.

Concerning this clonotype: A read error may explain this, as a much larger clone is one base away. V and J are TRBV7-9 and TRBJ1-5, with D tentatively TRBD1 (5 bases). The CDR3 has 15 residues. Germline CDR1 reads SEHNR; CDR2 reads FQNEAQ (reference sequence). CDR3 loop: CACSSSRVQDQPQHF. In DNA form, the CDR3 reads TGTGCCTGCAGCTCATCCAGGGTTCAAGATCAGCCCCAGCATTTT.